The source of this T cell receptor (beta chain) is a study of blood T cell repertoires in COVID-19. Study context: COVID-19 samples collected from the United States, Italy and Spain covered acute and convalescent phases. Sample material is recorded as cDNA or gDNA derived from T cells, B-cell-depleted T cells, or PBMCs.

Authors' processing steps: Amplification of reference gene primers was used by the study to estimate nucleated cell counts. Some clones are missing from TCRdb's copy, which holds only in-frame ones; the method was immunoSEQ multiplex PCR. V, J and clone size are those of that table, while D and trimming were read from the DNA. The table has just over 85,000 clones, roughly nine tenths seen once. The CDR3 is 15 amino acids. The V gene's germline CDR1 is SGHNT and CDR2 YYREEE (reference sequence). V gave up 0 bases and J gave up 6 bases, with 12 bases separating them. This clone was seen only once. Source material: peripheral blood. The chain has TRBV5-4 and TRBJ2-2; possible D gene TRBD2, 7 bases. This TCR came from a man between 50 and 59 years old with acute or convalescent COVID-19. Written as DNA, the CDR3 is TGTGCCAGCAGCTTGGAGTTGGGGGGGCCCGGGGAGCTGTTTTTT. This codes for CASSLELGGPGELFF.